The 14 T cell receptor beta chains in this list originate from one sample, sequenced in a study of shared clonotypes between healthy human individuals. Profiling relied on immunoSEQ multiplex PCR, and the TCRdb table lists in-frame clones only, not all of them. The repertoire holds about 490,000 clones, with 65% to 85% as singletons. Sequencing was performed on PBMCs. These receptor sequences come from a woman in her thirties or forties in good health. Some clones in this sample may be carry-over from other donors' samples.

The rearrangement links TRBV7-2 to TRBJ1-1, with unresolved D. CDR3 length equals 15 residues. With 4 bases removed from V and 0 bases from J, the gap between germline ends came to 12 bases. CDR1 is SGHTA and CDR2 is FQGNSA in the germline V gene. For the CDR3, the DNA is TGTGCCAGCAGCTCCTCGTCGGCTGTGAACACTGAAGCTTTCTTT. It codes for CASSSSSAVNTEAFF.

Notes on this clone: This sample includes further DNA sequences coding for the same CDR3. The rearrangement joins TRBV18 to TRBJ2-7, with no clear D. Germline CDR1 KGHSH, CDR2 LQKENI. The length of the CDR3 is 13 residues. Trimming took off 0 bases at V and 1 base at J, with 4 bases between the two ends. For the CDR3, the DNA is TGTGCCAGCTCACCACCAGCATCCTACGAGCAGTACTTC. It specifies CASSPPASYEQYF.

The sample holds a few counts of this clone. This chain links TRBV4-1 with TRBJ2-3; 14 nucleotides align to TRBD2. Germline V CDR1 and CDR2: MGHRA, YSYEKL. The CDR3 is made up of 17 amino acids. J was trimmed by 4 bases and V by 5 bases; bases with no gene match: 8. The CDR3 is CASSSGTSGSWADTQYF. Here the CDR3 DNA reads TGCGCCAGCAGCTCTGGGACTAGCGGGAGTTGGGCAGATACGCAGTATTTT.

Remarks on this clone: Other DNA sequences in the same sample also yield this CDR3. V is TRBV19 and J is TRBJ2-5; D might be TRBD2 (5 bases). Germline V CDR1 and CDR2: LNHDA, SQIVND (reference sequence). V lost 3 bases, J lost 2 bases, and 10 bases lay in between. The CDR3 covers 14 residues. This CDR3 reads CASSIPGIQETQYF. In nucleotides, the CDR3 is TGTGCCAGTAGTATCCCCGGGATTCAAGAGACCCAGTACTTC.

This chain joins TRBV29-1 and TRBJ1-1; a weak D match, TRBD1 (6 bases). With 4 bases removed from V and 2 bases from J, the gap between germline ends came to 14 bases. Germline values: CDR1 SQVTM, CDR2 ANQGSEA. The CDR3 spans 14 residues. The CDR3 coding sequence is TGCAGCGTTGCGGTACAGGGATCCAACACTGAAGCTTTCTTT. Its protein is CSVAVQGSNTEAFF.

The chain uses TRBV10-3 and TRBJ1-2; 8 bases line up with TRBD1. The junction had 6 bases not matched to a gene; V was cut back by 3 bases and J by 6 bases. Germline V gene lookup returns CDR1 ENHRY and CDR2 SYGVKD. The CDR3 length is 14 residues. This CDR3 is CAISDPRGLHGYTF. The CDR3, as DNA: TGTGCCATCAGTGATCCCAGGGGGCTGCATGGCTACACCTTC.

V usage is TRBV6-5 and J usage is TRBJ1-2; TRBD1 aligns across 7 bases. CDR1 and CDR2 from the germline V gene are MNHEY and SVGAGI. V shed 5 bases and J 4 bases; nucleotides not matched to a gene: 7. This CDR3 contains 14 residues. CDR3 in amino acids: CASSLSDRSYGYTF. Here the CDR3 DNA reads TGTGCCAGCAGTCTATCGGACAGGTCCTATGGCTACACCTTC.

V is TRBV5-1 and J is TRBJ2-3; D may be TRBD1 (5 bases). V lost 0 bases, J lost 2 bases, and 10 bases lay in between. This CDR3 comprises 15 residues. CDR1 SGHRS and CDR2 YFSETQ come from the germline V gene. CDR3 coding DNA: TGCGCCAGCAGCTTGGAGGGGATGTACACAGATACGCAGTATTTT. Translating gives CASSLEGMYTDTQYF.

In its sample, this clone was seen a few times. A read error is the likely source, as a far larger clone sits one nucleotide away. V and J are TRBV25-1 and TRBJ1-1; D remains unclear. Germline CDR1 MGHDK, CDR2 SYGVNS. With 2 bases removed from V and 4 bases from J, the gap between germline ends came to 11 bases. The CDR3 runs 14 residues. The chain's CDR3 is CASSESGWGTEAFF. The DNA for the CDR3 is TGTGCCAGCAGTGAAAGTGGGTGGGGCACTGAAGCTTTCTTT.

The chain carries TRBV10-1 and TRBJ2-1; TRBD1 is a possible D gene (5 bases). Trimming removed 2 bases at V and 3 bases at J, with 14 bases between. The CDR3 is made up of 16 amino acids. CDR1 is WNHNN and CDR2 is SYGVQD in the germline V gene (reference sequence). CDR3 amino acids: CASSEIWGLHYNEQFF. CDR3 nucleotide sequence: TGCGCCAGCAGTGAGATTTGGGGCCTACACTACAATGAGCAGTTCTTC.

This clone was seen only once. This rearrangement joins TRBV30 to TRBJ1-5, with D tentatively TRBD1 (6 bases). Trimming pared 3 bases from V and 3 bases from J, leaving 9 bases between. Germline-derived CDR1 and CDR2 are GTSNPN and SVGIG (reference sequence). The CDR3 covers 13 residues. CDR3 sequence reads: CAWSHRDNQPQHF. As DNA, the CDR3 is TGTGCCTGGAGCCACAGGGACAATCAGCCCCAGCATTTT.

This clone came up once. The chain is built from TRBV5-1 and TRBJ1-1; the D gene is possibly TRBD1 (6 bases). Germline CDR1 is SGHRS and CDR2 is YFSETQ. The CDR3 consists of 14 residues. Trimming left V 2 bases short and J 4 bases short, with 12 bases between. CDR3 in amino acids: CASSFGGHVTEAFF. The DNA for the CDR3 is TGCGCCAGCAGCTTCGGGGGGCATGTCACTGAAGCTTTCTTT.

This clone was counted between two and nine times. The chain uses TRBV7-9 and TRBJ2-6, with D possibly being TRBD1 (5 bases). The V gene's germline CDR1 is SEHNR and CDR2 FQNEAQ (reference sequence). V was cut by 2 bases and J by 0 bases, with 14 bases left in between. The CDR3 consists of 18 residues. For the CDR3, the DNA is TGTGCCAGCAGCTTATCGCAGGGAAGGGACTCTGGGGCCAACGTCCTGACTTTC. Its translation: CASSLSQGRDSGANVLTF.

The J gene is TRBJ2-3, the V gene TRBV21-1. TRBV21-1 is reported as a pseudogene. The CDR3 has 12 residues. The CDR3 loop reads CASSKKADTQYF. In DNA form, the CDR3 reads TGTGCCAGCAGCAAAAAAGCAGATACGCAGTATTTT.